This T cell receptor (beta chain) was sequenced during a study of spatial heterogeneity in lung cancer. Background on the study: Samples came from approximately 65 TRACERx patients with untreated early-stage lung cancer.

Study-wide results and limits: Compared with follow-up, resection was when ubiquitous expanded tumor TCRs appeared in blood more.

As to time point: blood at routine non-recurrence follow-up after resection. The study sequenced unsorted whole RNA from tumor, nontumor lung or frozen PBMC. This clonotype has just a few counts. Its specificity is unknown. CDR3 length equals 14 residues. CDR1 is ENHRY and CDR2 is SYGVKD in the germline V gene. V lost 5 bases to trimming and J lost 2 bases; unmatched junction nucleotides: 4. TCRdb reprocessed the 5' RACE reads via MiXCR and lists one record per CDR3 protein. The profile shows 40,000 to 50,000 distinct CDR3 sequences, 10% to 13% of them singletons. The TCR comes from a female donor with early-stage non-small cell lung cancer. J is TRBJ2-7 and V is TRBV10-3, with 9 bases that match TRBD1. The sample was PBMCs, taken at follow-up. Here the CDR3 DNA reads TGTGCCATCAGTCGGGACAGGGCAACCTACGAGCAGTACTTC. Translating it yields CAISRDRATYEQYF.